Below, 20 T cell receptor beta chains from the same sample are listed, as sequenced in a study of PD-1 blockade in classical Hodgkin lymphoma. All trial patients relapsed after autologous stem cell transplantation. This table comes from immunoSEQ multiplex PCR, and its TCRdb copy is limited to in-frame clones, with some not included. The data hold about 20,000 clones, with nearly 75% observed a single time. The material was peripheral blood mononuclear cells (PBMCs), obtained before the second cycle of nivolumab. Receptor source: a human donor with classical Hodgkin lymphoma.

The CDR3 DNA sequence: TGCGCCAGCAGTGACCCGGGACAGGGAATTTCCGAGCAGTACTTC. Its protein product is CASSDPGQGISEQYF. The chain employs TRBV10-2 and TRBJ2-7; TRBD1 agrees at 9 bases. CDR1 is WSHSY, CDR2 SAAADI, per germline. With V trimmed by 3 bases and J by 6 bases, 9 bases remained unmatched. CDR3 length: 15 residues.

Only one count was recorded for this clone. J is TRBJ1-1 and V is TRBV2; weak D call: TRBD1 (6 bases). The V end lost 4 bases, the J end lost 4 bases, and 16 bases lay between the germline ends. The germline V gene encodes CDR1 SNHLY and CDR2 FYNNEI. This CDR3 is built from 15 residues. CDR3 DNA sequence: TGTGCCAGCAGTGTTCTAGGACAGTCTAGCACTGAAGCTTTCTTT. It is translated as CASSVLGQSSTEAFF.

V and J are TRBV19 and TRBJ2-7; the match to TRBD2 covers 8 bases. Germline V CDR1 and CDR2: LNHDA, SQIVND (reference sequence). The CDR3 runs 14 residues. V lost 4 bases to trimming and J lost 4 bases; unmatched junction nucleotides: 6. The CDR3 spells CASSKKRETYEQYF. As DNA, the CDR3 is TGTGCCAGTAGTAAAAAGCGGGAGACATACGAGCAGTACTTC.

The genes are TRBV19 and TRBJ2-7; D is possibly TRBD1 (5 bases). Germline lookup yields CDR1 LNHDA and CDR2 SQIVND (reference sequence). The CDR3 loop spans 14 amino acids. V lost 7 bases, J lost 2 bases, and 15 bases lay in between. The CDR3 loop reads CASTTDSTTYEQYF. In nucleotides, the CDR3 is TGTGCCAGTACCACCGACAGCACGACCTACGAGCAGTACTTC.

With regard to this clone: The junction departs from germline at one end; a sequencing error may be responsible. The chain combines TRBV5-1 with TRBJ2-7; no clear D. Germline CDR1 and CDR2: SGHRS and YFSETQ. This CDR3 contains 12 residues. CDR3 coding DNA: TGTGCCAGCAGCAAACCTCTCAGGGAGCAGTACTTC. Translation gives CASSKPLREQYF.

This clone was recorded once. V and J are TRBV5-6 and TRBJ2-7; maybe TRBD2 (5 bases). The V end was cut by 0 bases, the J end by 0 bases, with 19 bases between. CDR3 size: 18 residues. CDR1 SGHDT and CDR2 YYEEEE come from the germline V gene. CDR3 DNA: TGTGCCAGCAGCTTGGACCCCTCTCGGGGATACTTCTCCTACGAGCAGTACTTC. Encoded protein: CASSLDPSRGYFSYEQYF.

This chain links TRBV15 with TRBJ2-1; no clear D. Germline-derived CDR1 and CDR2 are LNHNV and YYDKDF (reference sequence). V was trimmed by 1 base and J by 1 base, leaving 8 bases between them. The CDR3 contains 15 residues. The CDR3 region is CATSRVETSYNEQFF. The CDR3 DNA reads TGTGCCACCAGCAGAGTTGAGACTTCCTACAATGAGCAGTTCTTC. The whole variable domain, filled in from reference TRBV15 and TRBJ2-1, reads DAMVIQNPRYQVTQFGKPVTLSCSQTLNHNVMYWYQQKSSQAPKLLFHYYDKDFNNEADTPDNFQSRRPNTSFCFLDIRSPGLGDTAMYLCATSRVETSYNEQFFGPGTRLTVL.

V gene TRBV5-5 combines with J gene TRBJ2-5, with 7 bases that match TRBD2. Trimming at V came to 4 bases and at J to 5 bases, leaving 8 bases not matched to a gene. Germline V gene lookup returns CDR1 SGHKS and CDR2 YYEKEE (reference sequence). CDR3 size: 14 residues. The CDR3 region is CASSIRGVLETQYF. The CDR3 coding sequence is TGTGCCAGCAGCATACGGGGGGTGTTGGAGACCCAGTACTTC.

This sequence joins TRBV25-1 and TRBJ1-1, with no clear D. The CDR3 has 14 amino acids. V was cut by 2 bases and J by 0 bases, with 7 bases left in between. Germline CDR1 reads MGHDK; CDR2 reads SYGVNS. CDR3 nucleotides: TGTGCCAGCAGTGAAGGTTATATGAACACTGAAGCTTTCTTT. Encoded protein: CASSEGYMNTEAFF.

J is TRBJ2-3 and V is TRBV7-6; 7 nucleotides align to TRBD2. This CDR3 has 13 amino acids. The trim removed 4 bases at V and 4 bases at J, leaving 2 bases unmatched. Germline V gene data show CDR1 as SGHVS and CDR2 as FNYEAQ. The CDR3: CASSSRGADTQYF. The CDR3 nucleotides are TGTGCCAGCAGCTCCCGGGGGGCAGATACGCAGTATTTT.

Regarding this clone: Other DNA sequences in the same sample also yield this CDR3. This sequence joins TRBV18 and TRBJ1-4, with TRBD1 as a possible D gene (5 bases). Between the trimmed V and J ends, which lost 1 base and 3 bases, there was a span of 6 bases. The length of the CDR3 is 14 residues. Germline V gene lookup returns CDR1 KGHSH and CDR2 LQKENI. CDR3 residues: CASSPRGANEKLFF. The CDR3 bases are TGTGCCAGCTCACCACGAGGGGCTAATGAAAAACTGTTTTTT.

V and J are TRBV6-1 and TRBJ1-1, with 7 bases matching TRBD1. Germline trimming cut 11 bases from V and 1 base from J; bases unmatched to any gene: 7. The CDR3 has 13 amino acids. Germline lookup yields CDR1 MNHNS and CDR2 SASEGT. Here the CDR3 reads CARNYRGNTEAFF. The CDR3 DNA reads as TGTGCCCGGAATTACAGGGGGAACACTGAAGCTTTCTTT.

The genes are TRBV18 and TRBJ2-7; unclear D gene. The germline V and J ends were trimmed by 3 bases and 2 bases, with 14 bases remaining between them. CDR3 length equals 15 residues. The germline V gene has CDR1 KGHSH and CDR2 LQKENI. The CDR3 DNA reads as TGTGCCAGCTCACCGGGTTTGCGGCAAACCTACGAGCAGTACTTC. Its translation: CASSPGLRQTYEQYF.

By share, this clone ranks as medium-sized (0.01 to 0.1%). The chain employs TRBV18 and TRBJ1-5, with D possibly matching TRBD1 (6 bases). Germline V CDR1 and CDR2: KGHSH, LQKENI. Trimming removed 3 bases at V and 7 bases at J, with 16 bases between. This CDR3 is built from 15 residues. This CDR3 is CASSPDRGVGQPQHF. For the CDR3, the DNA is TGTGCCAGCTCACCGGATAGGGGGGTCGGGCAGCCCCAGCATTTT.

The genes are TRBV18 and TRBJ2-2; the match to TRBD1 covers 8 bases. The CDR3 runs to 16 residues. The V segment lost 1 base and the J segment 2 bases; nucleotides outside the gene matches: 3. In germline, CDR1 is KGHSH, CDR2 LQKENI. The CDR3 DNA reads TGTGCCAGCTCACCACGGGCAGGGGGCAACACCGGGGAGCTGTTTTTT. Translating gives CASSPRAGGNTGELFF.

The chain is built from TRBV28 and TRBJ2-7; a possible D gene is TRBD1 (6 bases). V shed 6 bases and J shed 1 base, with 19 bases lying between them. The length of the CDR3 is 16 residues. The germline gives CDR1 MDHEN, CDR2 SYDVKM. The CDR3 is CASSREGDLVSYEQYF. CDR3 nucleotides: TGTGCCAGCAGCCGCGAGGGGGACCTCGTTTCCTACGAGCAGTACTTC.

V usage is TRBV6-5 and J usage is TRBJ2-3, with 9 bases lining up with TRBD2. CDR1 is MNHEY, CDR2 SVGAGI, per germline. V dropped 4 bases and J dropped 5; count of bases not matched to a gene: 7. The CDR3 totals 15 residues. CDR3 loop: CASSLASGRRDTQYF. The CDR3 DNA reads TGTGCCAGCAGTTTGGCGAGCGGGAGGAGAGATACGCAGTATTTT.

This clone was observed a few times. V gene TRBV11-2 combines with J gene TRBJ2-2; D is undetermined. Trimming left V 4 bases short and J 2 bases short, with 2 bases between. CDR3 size: 12 residues. The germline gives CDR1 SGHAT, CDR2 FQNNGV. The CDR3 coding sequence is TGTGCCAGCAGCTCAAACACCGGGGAGCTGTTTTTT. It is translated as CASSSNTGELFF.

The rearrangement uses TRBV7-9 and TRBJ2-2; 8 bases are shared with TRBD2. The CDR3 runs 16 residues. V gave up 6 bases and J gave up 5 bases; unmatched junction bases: 11. Germline CDR1 and CDR2: SEHNR and FQNEAQ (reference sequence). This CDR3 is CASRLPGLGATGELFF. The CDR3 DNA is TGTGCCAGCAGACTACCGGGACTAGGAGCTACCGGGGAGCTGTTTTTT.

The V gene is TRBV10-3, the J gene TRBJ1-2, with a weak D call TRBD1 (5 bases). V was shortened by 2 bases and J by 6 bases, with 16 bases between the two germline ends. This CDR3 region has 15 residues. Germline loops: CDR1 ENHRY, CDR2 SYGVKD. The CDR3 DNA reads TGTGCCATCAGTGAGGATAGGGGCGCTGGGGATGGCTACACCTTC. It yields the protein CAISEDRGAGDGYTF.